This T cell receptor beta chain came from a study of blood T cell repertoires in COVID-19. V lost 3 bases to trimming and J lost 1 base, with 12 bases between them. Germline V CDR1 and CDR2: KGHSH, LQKENI. This CDR3 region has 15 residues. The repertoire was sequenced with immunoSEQ multiplex PCR; TCRdb's copy has only in-frame clones and lacks some. The table lists around 120,000 clones, 65% to 90% of them singletons, with roughly a tenth in the top ten. V is TRBV18 and J is TRBJ1-1; D perhaps matches TRBD1 (5 bases). Sequencing used peripheral blood. This sequence was found in a man aged 80 or over with acute or convalescent COVID-19. CDR3 sequence: CASSPSGGKNTEAFF. As DNA, the CDR3 is TGTGCCAGCTCACCTTCGGGGGGAAAGAACACTGAAGCTTTCTTT.